The entry that follows covers one T cell receptor beta chain sequence. The table lists this clonotype with many counts. Its binding antigen is unknown. The record has no base qualities; no much larger clone is one base away. Library creation used multiplex PCR. The run used an Illumina HiSeq 4000. CDR3 regions were amplified by Arm-PCR with iRepertoire HTBI primers to construct TCR beta libraries. Before sequencing, the PCR products went through gel purification. The original pipeline was this. Across samples, some 62 TRBV and over 11 TRBJ segments were identified and used for gene usage analysis of CDR3 amino acid clonotypes. Filtered high-quality paired reads were merged into contigs using COPE and FqMerger. BLAST was used to align contigs to the IMGT TRBV, TRBD and TRBJ reference genes, and CDR3 was defined following IMGT. Any clonotype with a frequency above 0.1% was classified as a highly expanded clone. Shannon entropy was used to measure repertoire diversity, and the Gini coefficient was used to measure V-J evenness. A clonotype was considered public if more than one individual shared it. Using fastp trimming at Q25 and MiXCR clonotype assembly, TCRdb reanalyzed the public sequencing data and kept in-frame beta chains. Identical CDR3 proteins give one entry, which carries the most common genes and DNA. These V and J calls derive from TCRdb rather than the authors' analysis. In this sample the table shows hundreds of thousands of distinct CDR3 sequences, about 16% of which occur a single time. Around 19% of the sample is held by the ten biggest clonotypes.

The data stem from a study of regulatory T cells in long-lasting Graves disease (dated by TCRdb to the early 2020s). Regarding the complete study: In the newly diagnosed Graves' disease group, patients had been taking antithyroid drugs for less than 3 months. Peripheral blood TCR sequencing and RNA sequencing compared persistent Graves' disease patients with newly diagnosed Graves' disease patients. TCR sequencing covered approximately 13 persistent and 20 newly diagnosed Graves' disease patients, around 35 samples in total. The study was conducted in China and was registered as a clinical trial. The study at large found these results: The authors acknowledged the small sample size as a limitation that may reduce accuracy. Sequencing and analysis were restricted to the TCR beta chain. Persistent disease showed preferential use of TRBV28, TRBJ1-2 and TRBJ2-5, whereas newly diagnosed disease favored TRBV20-1 and TRBJ2-1. Peripheral blood alone was examined, since thyroid tissue, which constituted the primary lesion, could not be accessed. Persistent patients shared more public clonotypes among themselves (around 2,700) than newly diagnosed patients did (approximately 900). Compared with newly diagnosed patients, persistent Graves' disease patients had lower TCR Shannon entropy and fewer highly expanded clones, which suggests clonal expansion.

Sample time point, as interpreted from the label and publication: newly diagnosed GD, antithyroid drugs for less than 3 months. RNA was extracted from PBMCs in TRIzol for both TCR sequencing and RNA sequencing. Graves' disease was diagnosed according to American Thyroid Association guidelines. Recruitment of patients was carried out at an endocrinology department in Xi'an, China. Each patient gave around 9 milliliters of peripheral blood, collected in an EDTA anticoagulant tube. PBMCs were isolated by Ficoll Paque Plus density gradient separation without further T cell sorting. An Agilent 2100 Bioanalyzer and agarose gel were used to assess RNA quality, and a NanoDrop 2000 was used to measure RNA concentration. CDR1 and CDR2, looked up from the germline V gene, are MNHEY and SVGEGT. Reading from cysteine to phenylalanine, the CDR3 counts 15 amino acids. CDR3 DNA only is kept here, 45 bases in frame from base 1. V drops 0 bases and J drops 0 bases, leaving 8 bases in between.

These data were likewise used in another study, on T cells in Graves' hyperthyroidism and ophthalmopathy. From the second report: Stable Graves' hyperthyroidism was defined as no progression to ophthalmopathy during 18 months of follow-up. Hyperthyroidism patients were aged 18 to 65 years and newly diagnosed, with disease duration of less than 2 months. Any patient with an uncontrolled infection, another autoimmune disease, pregnancy or lactation was excluded. Diagnoses were based on clinical symptoms, serum thyroxine and TRAb, thyroid ultrasound and orbital computed tomography. The TCR CDR3 was subjected to a first round of RT-PCR using the HTBI primer set and the Qiagen OneStep RT-PCR kit. Most expanded thyroid clonotypes (frequency above 0.001) were also detected in blood, a finding suggesting that blood repertoires may reflect thyroid immune responses. In cross-validation, a model built on a 13 V-J signature told ophthalmopathy apart from stable hyperthyroidism with 85% to 90% sensitivity and about 81% specificity, and in testing the same model reached 80%/75%. In validation, the model predicted progression to ophthalmopathy with over 60% sensitivity and around 72% specificity, a median of approximately 6.5 months before onset. TCR V-J signatures able to tell the groups apart were searched for in a discovery cohort of 100 or so patients, of whom over 40 had Graves' ophthalmopathy and about 55 had stable Graves' hyperthyroidism. Whether ophthalmopathy could be predicted prospectively was tested in an independent validation cohort made up of approximately 19 hyperthyroidism patients plus 17 patients who later progressed to ophthalmopathy. The roughly 100 discovery patients were randomly divided into training and test sets at a 7:3 ratio. In addition, the study compared T-cell repertoires in thyroid tissue and in blood from six Graves' hyperthyroidism patients. Following sampling, methimazole starting at 30 mg daily was given to hyperthyroidism patients, and high-dose intravenous methylprednisolone was given to ophthalmopathy patients. A second multiplex PCR round built the libraries, followed by size selection and purification. Sequencing of the libraries was done on an Illumina HiSeq2000 using paired-end 100 bp reads. SOAPnuke was used to process the raw data, with reads discarded if the reads contained adapters or uncalled bases, had a mean Phred below 15, or lacked an exact constant-primer or identifier match. High-quality paired reads were merged using COPE v1.2.5, and each unique nucleotide sequence was defined as a clonotype. MiTCR v1.1 was used to align clonotypes to the IMGT TRBV, TRBD and TRBJ reference segments. Analysis was restricted to V-J combinations with a frequency above 0.0001, which covered roughly 99% of repertoires. A TCS score was defined as the ratio between F50 (clonal expansion) and ExV (chaos), using BLOSUM62-based TCRdist between CDR3 peptides within each V-J. Welch's t-statistics and random forest reduced roughly 540 V-J features to about 13, which were used in a naive Bayes classifier (R e1071). No statistical method was used to fix the sample size in advance, and group allocation was not hidden from the investigators. The paper reports TCR Vbeta CDR3 sequencing of fewer than 150 peripheral blood samples: under 45 ophthalmopathy, 70 to 85 hyperthyroidism and approximately 17 progressor patients.

The source was peripheral blood mononuclear cells (PBMCs), collected at new diagnosis, from a patient treated with antithyroid drugs. The chain is assembled from TRBV6-2 or TRBV6-3 and TRBJ1-1; no D segment can be confidently identified. This clonotype was obtained from a woman aged 25-40 years with Graves disease. Donor details come from another sample of the same person, matched by shared clones. The DNA is TGTGCCAGCAGTTACTCCGGCAGCATGAACACTGAAGCTTTCTTT. Its product reads: CASSYSGSMNTEAFF.